What follows describes a single T cell receptor beta chain. This sample was included in a study of blood T cell repertoires in COVID-19. Looking at the study overall: The United States, Italy and Spain supplied acute and convalescent COVID-19 samples.

The CDR3 length is 16 residues. CDR1 and CDR2 (germline): GTSNPN, SVGIG (reference sequence). Trimming cost V 3 bases and J 8 bases; bases outside gene matches: 15. Using immunoSEQ multiplex PCR, the repertoire was profiled, and TCRdb retains in-frame clones only, with some absent. The sample holds a few hundred thousand clones, approximately 90% seen once. The TCR was taken from a woman in her 40s who had recovered from COVID-19. Material: peripheral blood. The chain employs TRBV30 and TRBJ1-3; 8 bases are shared with TRBD1. The CDR3 loop reads CAWSPWPAGGGHTIYF. The CDR3, as DNA: TGTGCCTGGAGCCCATGGCCCGCAGGGGGCGGGCACACCATATATTTT. The complete variable domain, with remaining parts taken from reference TRBV30 and TRBJ1-3, reads SQTIHQWPATLVQPVGSPLSLECTVEGTSNPNLYWYRQAAGRGLQLLFYSVGIGQISSEVPQNLSASRPQDRQFILSSKKLLLSDSGFYLCAWSPWPAGGGHTIYFGEGSWLTVV.